This TCR beta chain was documented in a study of Ad26.COV2.S vaccination and SARS-CoV-2 variants. About the research overall: Doses of Ad26.COV2.S were injected into muscle once or twice, 56 days apart.

CDR3 size: 13 residues. Germline CDR1 KGHDR, CDR2 SFDVKD. The germline V and J ends were trimmed by 4 bases and 1 base, with 6 bases remaining between them. The data were produced by immunoSEQ multiplex PCR, yet TCRdb's version contains in-frame clones alone and is incomplete. The profile covers 350,000 to 450,000 clones, with 83% appearing a single time and around 7.4% taken by the ten largest. For this clone: Its antigen is unknown.

Study conclusions and caveats: People given the vaccine had a wider spike-specific TCR breadth than placebo recipients did.

The treatment: around 19 received Ad26.COV2.S at low or high dose, single or two shots; several received placebo; per-sample allocation not given. Samples came from day 63 after the first vaccine or placebo injection. Donation came from an adult in Boston who was aged 18-55 years. The vaccine delivered Wuhan-strain SARS-CoV-2 spike through an Ad26 vector. The source is a person aged 18-60 years who received the Ad26.COV2.S COVID-19 vaccine or a placebo. V usage is TRBV24-1 and J usage is TRBJ1-2; D is uncertain. The source material was peripheral blood, sampled in a trial of Ad26.COV2.S vaccine versus placebo. The CDR3 sequence: CATSEGYNYGYTF. In DNA, the CDR3 is TGTGCCACCAGTGAGGGGTATAACTATGGCTACACCTTC.